This T cell receptor (beta chain) derives from a study of a mutant IDH1 vaccine in newly diagnosed glioma. Study details: Sex among treated patients split roughly 62% male, about 40% female; mean age was roughly 40 years. Previous treatment comprised radiotherapy, temozolomide, or both, mostly both. Study-wide findings and caveats: Changes in top peripheral clonotypes did not appear linked to pseudoprogression.

Time point noted: baseline, week 1 (first vaccination visit). Treatment of the sample: pre-vaccination baseline after standard-of-care therapy. Donors' newly diagnosed IDH1-mutant WHO grade 3 or 4 astrocytomas lacked nuclear ATRX. Generated by immunoSEQ multiplex PCR, the TCRdb table keeps only in-frame clones and is missing some. Of about 66,000 clones in the sample, approximately 86% were seen once. V dropped 1 base and J dropped 2; count of bases not matched to a gene: 2. This CDR3 has 14 amino acids. Germline assignment: CDR1 SGHRS and CDR2 YFSETQ. A note on this clone: Its antigen is as yet unknown.

This specimen consisted of PBMCs, obtained from a glioma patient treated with radiotherapy, temozolomide or both. The TCR was taken from a man aged 25-45 years with glioma. The chain recombines TRBV5-1 with TRBJ1-2; TRBD1 matches 7 bases. The CDR3: CASSLTGANYGYTF. CDR3 coding DNA: TGCGCCAGCAGCTTGACAGGGGCCAACTATGGCTACACCTTC.